These 9 T cell receptor beta chains share one sample of origin, sequenced in a study of synovial regulatory T cells in juvenile arthritis. Sequencing used immunoSEQ multiplex PCR; TCRdb keeps in-frame clones, though not all of them. In all, the sample yields about 10,000 clones. Sequenced sample: Treg cells from blood. Specified subset: remaining (HLA-DR-negative) circulating blood Treg cells. These receptors came from a donor aged 2 to 35 with juvenile idiopathic arthritis.

The genes are TRBV6-1 and TRBJ1-1; TCRdb outputs TRBD1, but without DNA this stays unchecked. CDR1 is MNHNS and CDR2 is SASEGT in the germline V gene. This CDR3 is built from 13 residues. No DNA sequence is on record. This CDR3 reads CASSRDRGYEAFF.

The chain employs TRBV5-5 and TRBJ2-7; the TCRdb D gene call, TRBD2, has no DNA to confirm it. This CDR3 has 16 amino acids. No DNA sequence was recorded. From germline, CDR1 is SGHKS and CDR2 YYEKEE (reference sequence). This chain's CDR3 is CASSPGPQWSGYEQYF.

The chain combines TRBV19 with TRBJ1-2; TCRdb designates TRBD1, a call that cannot be tested without DNA. The CDR3 totals 14 residues. The protein alone is recorded here. CDR1 is LNHDA, CDR2 SQIVND, per germline (reference sequence). CDR3 sequence reads: CASSIAGRNYGYTF. Full variable domain (rest looked up from reference TRBV19 and TRBJ1-2): DGGITQSPKYLFRKEGQNVTLSCEQNLNHDAMYWYRQDPGQGLRLIYYSQIVNDFQKGDIAEGYSVSREKKESFPLTVTSAQKNPTAFYLCASSIAGRNYGYTFGSGTRLTVV.

The chain employs TRBV28 and TRBJ1-3; TCRdb's D call, TRBD1, is unchecked because there is no DNA. This CDR3 contains 16 residues. The nucleotide record is missing. Germline V gives CDR1 MDHEN, CDR2 SYDVKM. The CDR3 reads CASIKAGSFRGNTIYF.

The chain combines TRBV28 with TRBJ1-2. Germline assignment: CDR1 MDHEN and CDR2 SYDVKM. The CDR3 is made up of 15 amino acids. No DNA is recorded. This CDR3 reads CASSPIKDREGGYTF.

V and J are TRBV2 and TRBJ1-2; TCRdb returns TRBD1, unconfirmable since there is no DNA. The CDR3 extends over 13 amino acids. Only the protein is on record. The germline V gene encodes CDR1 SNHLY and CDR2 FYNNEI. This chain's CDR3 is CARKGQGASGYTF.

V gene TRBV7-9 combines with J gene TRBJ2-7; TCRdb designates TRBD1, a call that cannot be tested without DNA. The CDR3 has 15 residues. No nucleotide data were recorded. CDR1 SEHNR and CDR2 FQNEAQ come from the germline V gene (reference sequence). CDR3 region: CASSLWGRQLDEQYF.

V usage is TRBV5-1 and J usage is TRBJ2-3; TCRdb's D call of TRBD1 is untestable without DNA. The CDR3 has 17 residues. There is no recorded DNA. Germline V gene sequence: CDR1 SGHRS, CDR2 YFSETQ. CDR3 region: CASTFLDRGYSAGTQYF. Looking up the rest from reference TRBV5-1 and TRBJ2-3 gives the full variable domain: KAGVTQTPRYLIKTRGQQVTLSCSPISGHRSVSWYQQTPGQGLQFLFEYFSETQRNKGNFPGRFSGRQFSNSRSEMNVSTLELGDSALYLCASTFLDRGYSAGTQYFGPGTRLTVL.

The gene calls are TRBV4-1 and TRBJ2-7; there is no DNA to check the TCRdb D call of TRBD2. Germline CDR1 and CDR2: MGHRA and YSYEKL. The CDR3 sequence is 14 residues long. Nucleotide data are not available. The CDR3 loop is CASSPTEIPYEQYF.